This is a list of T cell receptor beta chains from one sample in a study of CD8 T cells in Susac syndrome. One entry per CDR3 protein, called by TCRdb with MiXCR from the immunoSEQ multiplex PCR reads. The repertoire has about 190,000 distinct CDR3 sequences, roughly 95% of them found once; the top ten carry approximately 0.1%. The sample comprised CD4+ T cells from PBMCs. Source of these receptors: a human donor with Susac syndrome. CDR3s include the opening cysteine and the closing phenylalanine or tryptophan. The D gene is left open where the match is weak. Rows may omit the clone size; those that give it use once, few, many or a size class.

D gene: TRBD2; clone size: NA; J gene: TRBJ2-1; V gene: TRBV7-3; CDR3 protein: CASSLSSSGYNEQFF; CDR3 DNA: TGTGCCAGCAGCTTAAGTTCTAGCGGGTACAATGAGCAGTTCTTC
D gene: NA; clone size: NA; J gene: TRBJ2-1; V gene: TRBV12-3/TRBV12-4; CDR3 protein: CASSTSSGAPFF; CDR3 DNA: TGTGCCAGCAGTACTAGCTCCGGGGCCCCGTTCTTC
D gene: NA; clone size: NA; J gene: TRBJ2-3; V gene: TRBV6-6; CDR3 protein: CASTSRAGLADTQYF; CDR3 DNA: TGTGCCAGCACATCCCGGGCAGGTCTGGCAGATACGCAGTATTTT
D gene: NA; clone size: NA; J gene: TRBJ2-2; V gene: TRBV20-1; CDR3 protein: CSAGLASRGGLNTGELFF; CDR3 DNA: TGCAGTGCTGGCTTAGCTTCTCGCGGGGGCCTCAACACCGGGGAGCTGTTTTTT
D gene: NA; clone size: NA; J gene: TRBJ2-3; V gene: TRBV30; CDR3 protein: CAWRGGSGRDTQYF; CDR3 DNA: TGTGCCTGGAGAGGAGGGAGTGGTCGGGATACGCAGTATTTT
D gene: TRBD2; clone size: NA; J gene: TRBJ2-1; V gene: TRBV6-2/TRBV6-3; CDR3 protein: CASIPSGGATSYNEQFF; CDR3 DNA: TGTGCCAGCATACCCAGCGGGGGGGCTACCTCCTACAATGAGCAGTTCTTC
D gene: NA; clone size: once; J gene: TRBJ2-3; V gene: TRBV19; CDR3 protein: CASKLAASTDTQYF; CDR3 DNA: TGTGCCAGTAAACTAGCAGCTAGCACAGATACGCAGTATTTT
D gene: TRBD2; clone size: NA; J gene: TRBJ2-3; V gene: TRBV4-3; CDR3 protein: CASSATWGGISTDTQYF; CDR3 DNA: TGCGCCAGCAGCGCGACCTGGGGGGGGATAAGCACAGATACGCAGTATTTT
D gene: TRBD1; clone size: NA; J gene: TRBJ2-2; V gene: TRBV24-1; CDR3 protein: CATGQVTGELFF; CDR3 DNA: TGTGCCACCGGACAGGTCACCGGGGAGCTGTTTTTT
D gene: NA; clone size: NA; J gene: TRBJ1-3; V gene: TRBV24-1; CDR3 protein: CATSDFRGIRNTIYF; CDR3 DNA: TGTGCCACCAGTGATTTTCGGGGTATTAGGAACACCATATATTTT
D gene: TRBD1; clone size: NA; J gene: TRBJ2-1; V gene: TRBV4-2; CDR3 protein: CASSQAGPPGQEQFF; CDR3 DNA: TGTGCCAGCAGCCAAGCGGGCCCCCCGGGACAGGAGCAGTTCTTC
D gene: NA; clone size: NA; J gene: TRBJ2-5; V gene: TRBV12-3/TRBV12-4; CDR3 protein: CASSLLTALGETQYF; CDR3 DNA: TGTGCCAGCAGTTTATTAACGGCGCTCGGGGAGACCCAGTACTTC
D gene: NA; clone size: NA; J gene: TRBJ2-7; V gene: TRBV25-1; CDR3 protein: CASSESGLDEQYF; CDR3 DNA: TGTGCCAGCAGTGAATCCGGGTTAGACGAGCAGTACTTC
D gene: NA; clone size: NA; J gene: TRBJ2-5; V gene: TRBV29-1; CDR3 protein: CSVDHQLGGPGETQYF; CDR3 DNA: TGCAGCGTTGACCATCAGTTGGGGGGGCCGGGAGAGACCCAGTACTTC